One and the same sample provided the 3 T cell receptor beta chains below, sequenced in a study of blood T cell repertoires in COVID-19. The table came from immunoSEQ multiplex PCR; TCRdb's copy has only in-frame clones and leaves some out. The sample yields tens of thousands of clones, 75% to 90% seen once. The sample comprised peripheral blood. These receptors all stem from a man in his fifties or sixties with acute or convalescent COVID-19.

The chain uses TRBV11-2 and TRBJ2-7, with 8 bases lining up with TRBD1. The V gene end was trimmed by 2 bases and the J gene end by 5 bases; junction bases not matched to a gene: 5. The CDR3 totals 14 residues. The germline V gene encodes CDR1 SGHAT and CDR2 FQNNGV. This chain's CDR3 is CASSLRQGMDEQYF. The CDR3 nucleotides are TGTGCCAGCAGCTTAAGACAGGGGATGGACGAGCAGTACTTC.

V usage is TRBV7-2 and J usage is TRBJ2-1; no definite D call. The germline V gene has CDR1 SGHTA and CDR2 FQGNSA. Trimming took off 2 bases at V and 0 bases at J, with 11 bases between the two ends. CDR3 length equals 16 residues. This chain's CDR3 is CASSLTTTSSYNEQFF. The CDR3 region has the DNA TGTGCCAGCAGCTTAACGACAACGAGCTCCTACAATGAGCAGTTCTTC.

The V gene is TRBV5-1, the J gene TRBJ2-7; 9 nucleotides match TRBD2. CDR1 SGHRS and CDR2 YFSETQ come from the germline V gene. CDR3 length equals 15 residues. V trimming: 1 base; J trimming: 0 bases; junction bases outside the gene matches: 2. This CDR3 is CASSLSSGDSYEQYF. The CDR3 region has the DNA TGCGCCAGCAGCTTGTCTAGCGGGGACTCCTACGAGCAGTACTTC.